This TCR beta chain originates from a study of T cell responses to AZD1222 COVID-19 vaccine. Whole-study results and caveats: There were repertoire samples only from the period after the peak T cell response. Clonal diversity may have been underestimated in mostly white British donors. Spike as a whole was targeted by vaccine-associated CD4 TCRs, dominant at 160-218 and 743-854.

The germline gives CDR1 SGHTA, CDR2 FQGNSA. The ends lost 4 bases at V and 3 bases at J; junction bases unmatched: 6. The CDR3 extends over 15 amino acids. The repertoire was sequenced with immunoSEQ multiplex PCR; TCRdb's copy has only in-frame clones and lacks some. The sample consists of approximately 130,000 clones, about 93% of them appearing once. Points on this clone: As yet, its antigen is unknown.

This material consisted of peripheral blood, taken on day 0 of AZD1222 vaccination. The V and J genes are TRBV7-2 and TRBJ2-1; TRBD2 matches 7 bases. The TCR sequence derives from an adult in good health. The CDR3 nucleotides read TGTGCCAGCAGCTCTCGACTAGCTTTCTACAATGAGCAGTTCTTC. This encodes CASSSRLAFYNEQFF.